A single count supports the clone carrying this TCR beta chain. Its antigen is unidentified. The source of the sample is a study of cytomegalovirus exposure and HLA in healthy donors. Study-wide background: Approximately 200 million T cells yielded fewer than 120 million unique TCR beta sequences in earlier analysis.

PCR primers comprised 60 Vbeta and 13 Jbeta primers. In the authors' workflow: It was a later analysis that counted roughly 80 million unique TCR beta chains, of which approximately 9.9 million were shared. TCRdb keeps only in-frame clones here, not all; method: immunoSEQ multiplex PCR. V and J calls plus clone size are reproduced from that table; the DNA served to infer D and trimming. Of 100,000 or so clones listed, around 84% were seen once; the top ten hold more than 0.95%. The CDR3 totals 17 residues. Trimming took 4 bases from V and 7 from J; bases not matched to a gene: 11. CDR1 LGHNA and CDR2 YNFKEQ come from the germline V gene. Whole-study findings and limits: Later analysis showed most CMV-associated TCR beta chains appearing HLA-restricted. Relative to the approximately 660-donor mean, N-insertions were reportedly fewer in an Asian-associated ancestry cluster in a later analysis.

The receptor comes from a woman between 18 and 29 years old in good health and CMV-seronegative. This rearrangement joins TRBV4-2 to TRBJ2-1, with 12 bases aligning to TRBD1. The sample comprised PBMCs. Here the CDR3 reads CASSRVPSGQGANEQFF. The CDR3 DNA reads TGTGCCAGCAGCCGGGTACCATCGGGACAGGGGGCTAATGAGCAGTTCTTC.